This entry features one T cell receptor (beta chain) sequence. Its antigen remains unknown. Clones were sequenced by immunoSEQ multiplex PCR, and TCRdb holds only the in-frame ones, with some missing. The sample records tens of thousands of clones, 94% being singletons. This entry is derived from a study of cytomegalovirus exposure and HLA in healthy donors. V lost 7 bases to trimming and J lost 2 bases; unmatched junction nucleotides: 5. The CDR3 has 13 amino acids. Germline CDR1 reads ENHRY; CDR2 reads SYGVKD. Study-wide results and caveats: Reports credit the classifier with highly specific, highly sensitive diagnosis of cytomegalovirus status.

Specimen: PBMCs. The J gene is TRBJ2-7, the V gene TRBV10-3; 7 bases are shared with TRBD2. The TCR sequence derives from a woman under 30 in good health and CMV-seronegative. CDR3 nucleotides: TGTGCCATCACCCGGGGGGAGACCTACGAGCAGTACTTC. This sequence encodes CAITRGETYEQYF.